Described below is a single T cell receptor (beta chain) sequence and its context. Assay: immunoSEQ multiplex PCR; the TCRdb copy retains only in-frame clones and omits some. The profile shows over 45,000 clones, around 88% of them singletons. V shed 2 bases and J shed 5 bases, with 16 bases lying between them. The CDR3 runs to 16 residues. Germline V gene sequence: CDR1 SGHKS, CDR2 YYEKEE (reference sequence). These data originate in a study of OX40 agonist ivuxolimab in advanced cancers. Study-level information: Prior anti-PD-1, anti-PD-L1 or anti-CTLA-4 therapy did not bar entry, and 40% had some.

The sequence came from an adult with an advanced solid tumor such as melanoma, head and neck, liver or kidney cancer. The sample in question was CD4+ or CD8+ T cells sorted from blood, obtained in a trial of the OX40 agonist ivuxolimab. The chain is built from TRBV5-5 and TRBJ2-2; tentatively, D is TRBD2 (6 bases). Written as DNA, the CDR3 is TGTGCCAGCAGCTTTCCCGGAGGGATCGGGACCGGGGAGCTGTTTTTT. Its translation: CASSFPGGIGTGELFF.